This TCR beta chain was recorded in a study of glioma-infiltrating T cells. The study's findings and limits: Non-neoplastic patients had below-expected tissue-blood divergence, while all gliomas exceeded expectation. Tissue and blood shared very few CDR3 sequences.

Trimming pared 5 bases from V and 7 bases from J, leaving 14 bases between. The CDR3 covers 13 residues. This clonotype was seen a handful of times. The target antigen is unknown. The iRepertoire nested amplicon-rescue multiplex PCR amplified TCR alpha and beta CDR3s from RNA. Input was roughly 100-450 ng of tissue mRNA or PBMC total RNA. TCRdb re-called the multiplex PCR reads through MiXCR, storing one row per CDR3 protein. The sample carries fewer than 250,000 distinct CDR3 sequences, 30% to 40% recorded once. The TCR originated in a human donor with low-grade glioma or glioblastoma, undergoing nonglioma brain surgery, or in good health (not recorded which). Sequences were obtained from glioma tissue, nonneoplastic brain tissue, or PBMCs (not recorded which). The chain links TRBV12-3 or TRBV12-4 to TRBJ1-1; D is undetermined. The CDR3 sequence is CASSPNPFREAFF. CDR3 nucleotide sequence: TGTGCCAGCAGTCCTAACCCTTTCCGTGAAGCTTTCTTT.